A single sample is the source of the 24 T cell receptor beta chains below, sequenced in a study of cytomegalovirus exposure and HLA in healthy donors. The PCR used 60 Vbeta and 13 Jbeta primers. Repertoires were generated with immunoSEQ multiplex PCR, while TCRdb's copy carries only in-frame clones and drops some. The sample records around 130,000 clones, roughly 9% being singletons. Sequencing was performed on PBMCs. The receptor set was obtained from a woman aged 40 to 50 in good health and CMV-seropositive.

This clone occurred a few times. The CDR3 nucleotides read TGTGCCAGTAGACGCGACAGGGGGTTCGATCAGCCCCAGCATTTT. Translated: CASRRDRGFDQPQHF. The chain joins TRBV19 to TRBJ1-5, with 9 positions matching TRBD1. CDR1 and CDR2 (germline): LNHDA, SQIVND (reference sequence). V was clipped by 6 bases and J by 5 bases; unmatched bases: 8. The CDR3 sequence is 15 residues long.

The rearrangement joins TRBV7-8 to TRBJ1-1; 9 bases are shared with TRBD1. Germline V gene sequence: CDR1 SGHVS, CDR2 FQNEAQ. The V and J ends lost 0 bases and 9 bases, in that order; junction bases with no gene match: 8. The CDR3 is made up of 15 amino acids. The CDR3 is CASSLATGGLGQAFF. The CDR3 DNA is TGTGCCAGCAGCTTAGCCACAGGGGGCTTAGGCCAAGCTTTCTTT.

This clone occurred a few times. Other nucleotide sequences in the sample specify the same CDR3. The gene calls are TRBV7-2 and TRBJ1-1; the match to TRBD1 covers 7 bases. In germline, CDR1 is SGHTA, CDR2 FQGNSA. Trimming took 1 base from V and 0 from J; bases not matched to a gene: 8. The CDR3 runs to 17 residues. In DNA, the CDR3 is TGTGCCAGCAGCTTAGTAGGGACAGCTTTCATGAACACTGAAGCTTTCTTT. It codes for CASSLVGTAFMNTEAFF.

V gene TRBV9 combines with J gene TRBJ2-7; tentative D call: TRBD2 (5 bases). Trimming pared 3 bases from V and 2 bases from J, leaving 9 bases between. The CDR3 contains 13 residues. Germline CDR1 is SGDLS and CDR2 is YYNGEE. The CDR3 region has the DNA TGTGCCAGCAGCGCCCCCGGGACCTACGAGCAGTACTTC. Translating it yields CASSAPGTYEQYF.

This clone appeared a few times. The rearrangement uses TRBV25-1 and TRBJ2-1; D not certain. Trimming took off 3 bases at V and 0 bases at J, with 9 bases between the two ends. Germline CDR1 reads MGHDK; CDR2 reads SYGVNS. CDR3 length: 15 residues. The DNA of the CDR3 is TGTGCCAGCAGTGATGCTTCTAGCTCCTACAATGAGCAGTTCTTC. This codes for CASSDASSSYNEQFF.

A few counts support this clone. V gene TRBV10-2 combines with J gene TRBJ2-4; perhaps TRBD2 as D (6 bases). Deletions cut 2 bases from V and 1 base from J, with 9 bases between. CDR1 and CDR2 from the germline V gene are WSHSY and SAAADI. The CDR3 runs to 15 residues. In DNA, the CDR3 is TGCGCCAGCAGTGAGGGAGGGAGTGCCAAAAACATTCAGTACTTC. Protein sequence: CASSEGGSAKNIQYF.

This chain uses TRBV30 with TRBJ1-2; weak D call: TRBD1 (5 bases). Deletions cut 1 base from V and 7 bases from J, with 10 bases between. This CDR3 has 12 residues. Germline V gene sequence: CDR1 GTSNPN, CDR2 SVGIG (reference sequence). The CDR3: CAWSGGGFGYTF. The CDR3 DNA follows: TGTGCCTGGAGTGGGGGGGGGTTTGGCTACACCTTC.

This clone was observed a few times. The chain is built from TRBV11-2 and TRBJ1-1; 9 bases match TRBD1. This CDR3 is built from 15 residues. The germline V gene encodes CDR1 SGHAT and CDR2 FQNNGV. Trimming removed 0 bases from V and 11 bases from J; junction bases left unmatched: 10. The CDR3 nucleotides read TGTGCCAGCAGCTTAGATGGGGGGACAGGGTTAGAGGCTTTCTTT. Translating it yields CASSLDGGTGLEAFF.

This clone was picked up a small number of times. The chain couples TRBV27 to TRBJ1-5, with TRBD1 identical over 8 bases. This CDR3 comprises 16 residues. V shed 5 bases, J shed 0 bases, and the junction held 6 bases outside the gene matches. In germline, CDR1 is MNHEY, CDR2 SMNVEV (reference sequence). CDR3 nucleotide sequence: TGTGCCAGCAGTCCCCAGGGACAGGATAGCAATCAGCCCCAGCATTTT. Protein product: CASSPQGQDSNQPQHF.

This clone was detected a few times. The genes are TRBV5-1 and TRBJ2-7, with D possibly being TRBD1 (5 bases). The CDR3 has 16 residues. The V and J ends lost 4 bases and 0 bases respectively, with 17 bases between them. Germline CDR1 is SGHRS and CDR2 is YFSETQ. CDR3 bases: TGCGCCAGCAGCCCGGAAGACAGTTTCAGCTCCTACGAGCAGTACTTC. It codes for CASSPEDSFSSYEQYF.

There are a few counts of this clone. J is TRBJ2-7 and V is TRBV7-3, with 7 bases identical to TRBD1. This CDR3 comprises 14 residues. J lost 5 bases, V lost 5 bases, and 9 bases had no gene match. The germline V gene encodes CDR1 SGHTA and CDR2 FQGTGA. CDR3 bases: TGTGCCAGCAGCCAAGGGGGACAGTCCAACGAGCAGTACTTC. As protein: CASSQGGQSNEQYF.

The chain joins TRBV7-9 to TRBJ2-3; D is perhaps TRBD2 (7 bases). V gave up 5 bases and J gave up 3 bases, with 15 bases separating them. Per the germline V gene, CDR1 is SEHNR and CDR2 is FQNEAQ (reference sequence). The CDR3 consists of 15 residues. The CDR3 DNA is TGTGCCAGCAGCCAGCTGGGGGGGGCGACAGATACGCAGTATTTT. It translates to CASSQLGGATDTQYF.

V and J are TRBV6-6 and TRBJ2-1; D is possibly TRBD2 (7 bases). Trimming took 5 bases from V and 5 from J, leaving 19 bases between them. The CDR3 extends over 16 amino acids. Germline-derived CDR1 and CDR2 are MNHNY and SVGAGI (reference sequence). Written as DNA, the CDR3 is TGTGCCAGCAGTACGAGGGGGGGAGTAAAAAACAATGAGCAGTTCTTC. Translating gives CASSTRGGVKNNEQFF.

This clone was recorded a few times. The chain uses TRBV5-1 and TRBJ2-7, with 10 bases matching TRBD2. The CDR3 is 14 amino acids. Looked up from germline, CDR1 is SGHRS and CDR2 is YFSETQ. V shed 4 bases, J shed 2 bases, and the junction held 3 bases outside the gene matches. CDR3 residues: CASSIAGGPYEQYF. The CDR3 DNA sequence: TGCGCCAGCAGCATAGCGGGGGGTCCCTACGAGCAGTACTTC.

This clone was seen more than once but under ten times. This rearrangement joins TRBV6-5 to TRBJ2-7, with 7 bases that match TRBD2. CDR1 is MNHEY, CDR2 SVGAGI, per germline. The CDR3 spans 15 residues. The V gene end was trimmed by 0 bases and the J gene end by 2 bases; junction bases not matched to a gene: 4. CDR3 sequence reads: CASSYSGGRTYEQYF. CDR3 DNA: TGTGCCAGCAGTTACTCCGGGGGGAGGACCTACGAGCAGTACTTC.

The gene calls are TRBV25-1 and TRBJ2-2, with 15 bases fitting TRBD2. V was clipped by 8 bases and J by 5 bases; unmatched bases: 6. The germline gives CDR1 MGHDK, CDR2 SYGVNS. The CDR3 length is 16 residues. In DNA, the CDR3 is TGTGCCAGCCTTGGACTAGCGGGGGGGCATACCGGGGAGCTGTTTTTT. Residues: CASLGLAGGHTGELFF.

V and J are TRBV11-3 and TRBJ2-7; perhaps TRBD1 as D (7 bases). Trimming cost V 3 bases and J 6 bases, with 12 bases left between them. CDR3 length equals 13 residues. CDR1 is SGHNT, CDR2 YENEEA, per germline. This CDR3 is CASSFQGGSEQYF. The DNA for the CDR3 is TGTGCCAGCAGCTTCCAGGGGGGAAGCGAGCAGTACTTC.

The chain links TRBV4-1 to TRBJ1-2, with D possibly TRBD1 on 5 matching bases. This CDR3 has 14 residues. Trimming cost V 1 base and J 2 bases, with 8 bases left between them. Germline CDR1 and CDR2: MGHRA and YSYEKL. The CDR3 reads CASSQVQGNYGYTF. DNA for the CDR3: TGCGCCAGCAGCCAAGTTCAGGGAAACTATGGCTACACCTTC.

V usage is TRBV6-1 and J usage is TRBJ2-7, with D possibly TRBD1 on 6 matching bases. From germline, CDR1 is MNHNS and CDR2 SASEGT. The CDR3 totals 14 residues. V lost 6 bases, J lost 4 bases, and 16 bases lay in between. CDR3 protein: CASRERFQGYEQYF. In DNA, the CDR3 is TGTGCCAGCAGGGAAAGGTTTCAGGGGTACGAGCAGTACTTC.

This sequence joins TRBV5-1 and TRBJ2-2, with 7 bases identical to TRBD1. The CDR3 consists of 15 residues. From germline, CDR1 is SGHRS and CDR2 YFSETQ. J lost 1 base, V lost 3 bases, and 3 bases had no gene match. Here the CDR3 DNA reads TGCGCCAGCAGCTCGGGACAGATGAACACCGGGGAGCTGTTTTTT. This encodes CASSSGQMNTGELFF. The whole variable domain, filled in from reference TRBV5-1 and TRBJ2-2, reads KAGVTQTPRYLIKTRGQQVTLSCSPISGHRSVSWYQQTPGQGLQFLFEYFSETQRNKGNFPGRFSGRQFSNSRSEMNVSTLELGDSALYLCASSSGQMNTGELFFGEGSRLTVL.

In the case of this clone: This specimen includes other DNA sequences encoding the same CDR3. The chain links TRBV5-4 to TRBJ1-1; possibly TRBD1 for D (5 bases). Germline CDR1 reads SGHNT; CDR2 reads YYREEE (reference sequence). CDR3 length equals 14 residues. V dropped 3 bases and J dropped 1 base, with 10 bases sitting between them. The CDR3 DNA sequence: TGTGCCAGCAGCTCAGGGCCCGGGAACACTGAAGCTTTCTTT. Amino acids: CASSSGPGNTEAFF.

This clone has only a few counts. The chain employs TRBV9 and TRBJ1-2; D is perhaps TRBD1 (6 bases). The ends were cut back, 4 bases at V and 7 bases at J, with 20 bases in the middle. Per germline, CDR1 SGDLS and CDR2 YYNGEE. CDR3 length: 15 residues. For the CDR3, the DNA is TGTGCCAGCAGCCCTCGCCGGGGGGCTGTCCTTGGCTACACCTTC. Its protein product is CASSPRRGAVLGYTF.

This clone has just a few counts. This chain uses TRBV11-3 with TRBJ2-1; 14 bases line up with TRBD2. V was clipped by 0 bases and J by 9 bases; unmatched bases: 1. Germline assignment: CDR1 SGHNT and CDR2 YENEEA. This CDR3 contains 15 residues. The DNA for the CDR3 is TGTGCCAGCAGCTTAGAGGGACTAGCGGGGGCTGAGCAGTTCTTC. Amino acid sequence: CASSLEGLAGAEQFF.

The J gene is TRBJ1-1, the V gene TRBV12-5; tentative D call: TRBD1 (5 bases). The ends were cut back, 0 bases at V and 5 bases at J, with 19 bases in the middle. Germline V gives CDR1 LGHNT, CDR2 FRNRAP. The CDR3 contains 17 residues. CDR3 sequence: CASGLVLEGHADTEAFF. The CDR3 nucleotides read TGTGCTAGTGGTTTGGTATTGGAGGGGCACGCGGATACTGAAGCTTTCTTT. The full variable domain, rest sourced from reference TRBV12-5 and TRBJ1-1, is DARVTQTPRHKVTEMGQEVTMRCQPILGHNTVFWYRQTMMQGLELLAYFRNRAPLDDSGMPKDRFSAEMPDATLATLKIQPSEPRDSAVYFCASGLVLEGHADTEAFFGQGTRLTVV.